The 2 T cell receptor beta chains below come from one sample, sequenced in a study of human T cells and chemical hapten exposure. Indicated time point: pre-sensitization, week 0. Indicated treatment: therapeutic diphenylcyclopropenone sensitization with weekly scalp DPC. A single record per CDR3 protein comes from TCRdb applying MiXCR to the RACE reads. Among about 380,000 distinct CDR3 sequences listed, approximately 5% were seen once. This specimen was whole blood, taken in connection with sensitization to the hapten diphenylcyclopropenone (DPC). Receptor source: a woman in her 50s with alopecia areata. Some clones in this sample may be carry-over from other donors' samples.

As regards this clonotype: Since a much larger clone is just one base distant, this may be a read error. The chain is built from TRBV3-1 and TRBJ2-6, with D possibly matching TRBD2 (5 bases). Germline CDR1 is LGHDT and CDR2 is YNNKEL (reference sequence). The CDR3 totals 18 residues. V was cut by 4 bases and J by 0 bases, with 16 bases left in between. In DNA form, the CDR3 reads TGTGCCAGCAGCCCAAAGAATCCTACTAGCTCTGGGGCCAACGTCCTGACTTTC. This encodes CASSPKNPTSSGANVLTF.

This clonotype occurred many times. DNA for the CDR3: TGTGCCACCAGCAGAGTAACTAGCGGCATAGAGCAGTTCTTC. This codes for CATSRVTSGIEQFF. The chain carries TRBV15 and TRBJ2-1, with TRBD2 matching over 8 bases. Germline-derived CDR1 and CDR2 are LNHNV and YYDKDF (reference sequence). CDR3 length: 14 residues. J was trimmed by 10 bases and V by 1 base; bases with no gene match: 6.